Below are 8 T cell receptor beta chains sequenced from a single sample in a study of neoadjuvant nivolumab and ipilimumab in lung cancer. Method: immunoSEQ multiplex PCR; TCRdb's copy keeps in-frame clones and lacks some. Altogether 24,000 or so clones are present, around 80% being singletons, with the ten largest covering 5% to 7%. Sequencing used peripheral blood, obtained before neoadjuvant nivolumab, alone or with ipilimumab. The receptors originated from an adult with non-small cell lung cancer.

The chain combines TRBV6-1 with TRBJ2-5, with 8 nucleotides matching TRBD1. This CDR3 is 15 amino acids long. Germline V gene lookup returns CDR1 MNHNS and CDR2 SASEGT. V lost 4 bases and J lost 5; bases outside the gene matches: 9. CDR3 in amino acids: CASSAYAGGGETQYF. CDR3 DNA: TGTGCCAGCAGTGCGTACGCAGGGGGCGGGGAGACCCAGTACTTC.

V usage is TRBV2 and J usage is TRBJ1-4; possibly TRBD1 for D (5 bases). Per the germline V gene, CDR1 is SNHLY and CDR2 is FYNNEI. V lost 6 bases and J lost 4, with 12 bases in between. This CDR3 spans 14 amino acids. The DNA of the CDR3 is TGTGCCAGCAGGAGTGACAGAAATAATGAAAAACTGTTTTTT. Protein: CASRSDRNNEKLFF.

This rearrangement joins TRBV7-8 to TRBJ2-1; tentative D call: TRBD2 (6 bases). Deletions cut 1 base from V and 10 bases from J, with 8 bases between. The length of the CDR3 is 12 residues. CDR1 is SGHVS and CDR2 is FQNEAQ in the germline V gene. CDR3 residues: CASSLGGDEQFF. In DNA, the CDR3 is TGTGCCAGCAGCTTAGGGGGGGACGAGCAGTTCTTC.

The rearrangement uses TRBV7-2 and TRBJ2-7; D is undetermined. CDR1 is SGHTA, CDR2 FQGNSA, per germline. The ends were cut back, 5 bases at V and 0 bases at J, with 11 bases in the middle. The CDR3 contains 14 residues. DNA of the CDR3: TGTGCCAGCAGCCCACAGTGGAGCTCCTACGAGCAGTACTTC. Its protein is CASSPQWSSYEQYF.

This rearrangement joins TRBV27 to TRBJ1-1, with D unclear. The CDR3 extends over 13 amino acids. Trimming removed 3 bases from V and 4 bases from J, with 9 bases in between. Germline CDR1 MNHEY, CDR2 SMNVEV (reference sequence). The chain's CDR3 is CASSFRGSTEAFF. The DNA for the CDR3 is TGTGCCAGCAGTTTTCGAGGTAGCACTGAAGCTTTCTTT.

This clone appeared a few times. V usage is TRBV7-6 and J usage is TRBJ1-2, with TRBD1 matching 11 bases. In germline, CDR1 is SGHVS, CDR2 FNYEAQ. CDR3 length equals 15 residues. Trimming removed 5 bases from V and 4 bases from J; junction bases left unmatched: 6. This chain's CDR3 is CASSLGTGGAYGYTF. The CDR3 nucleotides are TGTGCCAGCAGCCTGGGGACAGGGGGAGCCTATGGCTACACCTTC.

The chain is built from TRBV9 and TRBJ2-3; perhaps TRBD2 as D (6 bases). CDR1 SGDLS and CDR2 YYNGEE come from the germline V gene. The CDR3 covers 15 residues. Deletions cut 4 bases from V and 2 bases from J, with 14 bases between. This CDR3 is CASSPSGHFTDTQYF. CDR3 sequence (DNA): TGTGCCAGCAGCCCAAGCGGGCATTTCACAGATACGCAGTATTTT.

The chain employs TRBV7-2 and TRBJ2-7; TRBD2 is a possible D gene (5 bases). V lost 5 bases to trimming and J lost 2 bases, with 10 bases between them. The length of the CDR3 is 13 residues. Germline CDR1 and CDR2: SGHTA and FQGNSA. CDR3 protein: CASSLPGAYEQYF. The CDR3, as DNA: TGTGCCAGCAGCCTCCCCGGGGCCTACGAGCAGTACTTC. The entire variable domain, with the rest obtained from reference TRBV7-2 and TRBJ2-7, is as follows: GAGVSQSPSNKVTEKGKDVELRCDPISGHTALYWYRQSLGQGLEFLIYFQGNSAPDKSGLPSDRFSAERTGGSVSTLTIQRTQQEDSAVYLCASSLPGAYEQYFGPGTRLTVT.